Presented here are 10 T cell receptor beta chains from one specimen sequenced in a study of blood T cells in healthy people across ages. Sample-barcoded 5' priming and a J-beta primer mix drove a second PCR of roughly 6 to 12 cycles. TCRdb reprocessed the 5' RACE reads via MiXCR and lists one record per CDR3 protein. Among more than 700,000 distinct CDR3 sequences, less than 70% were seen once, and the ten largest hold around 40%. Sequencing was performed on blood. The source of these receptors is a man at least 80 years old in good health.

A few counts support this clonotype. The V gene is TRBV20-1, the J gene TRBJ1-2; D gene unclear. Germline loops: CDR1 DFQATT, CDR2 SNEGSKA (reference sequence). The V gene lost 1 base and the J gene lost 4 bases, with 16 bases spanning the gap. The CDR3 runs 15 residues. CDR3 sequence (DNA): TGCAGTGCTAGAGTACCCCCAGGAAACCCCTATGGCTACACCTTC. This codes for CSARVPPGNPYGYTF.

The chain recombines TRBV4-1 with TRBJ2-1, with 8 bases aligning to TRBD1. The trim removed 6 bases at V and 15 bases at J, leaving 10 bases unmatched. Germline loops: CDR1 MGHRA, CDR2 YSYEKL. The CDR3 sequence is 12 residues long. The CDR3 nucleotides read TGCGCCAGCAGAGTCCCGGGACAGGCGCCGTTCTTC. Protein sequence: CASRVPGQAPFF.

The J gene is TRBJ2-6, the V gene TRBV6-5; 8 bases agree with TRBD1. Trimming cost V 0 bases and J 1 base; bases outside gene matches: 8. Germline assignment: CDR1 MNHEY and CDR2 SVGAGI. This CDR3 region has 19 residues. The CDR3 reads CASSYSQAGGPSGANVLTF. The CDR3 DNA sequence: TGTGCCAGCAGTTACTCCCAGGCAGGGGGCCCGTCTGGGGCCAACGTCCTGACTTTC.

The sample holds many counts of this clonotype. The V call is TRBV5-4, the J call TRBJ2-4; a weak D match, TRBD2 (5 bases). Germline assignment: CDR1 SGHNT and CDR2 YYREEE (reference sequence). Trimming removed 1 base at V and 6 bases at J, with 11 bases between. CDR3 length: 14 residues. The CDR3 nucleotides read TGTGCCAGCAGCTTGTTCGGGGAGCGAAACATTCAGTACTTC. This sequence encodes CASSLFGERNIQYF.

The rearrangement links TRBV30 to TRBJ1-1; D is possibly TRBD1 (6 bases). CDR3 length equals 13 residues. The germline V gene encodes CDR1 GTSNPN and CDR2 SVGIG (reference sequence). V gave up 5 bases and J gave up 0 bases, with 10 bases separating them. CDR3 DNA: TGTGCCTGGGCAGGGGTAATGAACACTGAAGCTTTCTTT. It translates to CAWAGVMNTEAFF.

The CDR3 nucleotides read TGCAGTGCTCGACCCGGGGTAGCGGGGGGAGAGACCCAGTACTTC. Residues: CSARPGVAGGETQYF. This chain links TRBV20-1 with TRBJ2-5; the match to TRBD2 covers 10 bases. The CDR3 consists of 15 residues. Germline CDR1 DFQATT, CDR2 SNEGSKA (reference sequence). The ends lost 5 bases at V and 4 bases at J; junction bases unmatched: 10.

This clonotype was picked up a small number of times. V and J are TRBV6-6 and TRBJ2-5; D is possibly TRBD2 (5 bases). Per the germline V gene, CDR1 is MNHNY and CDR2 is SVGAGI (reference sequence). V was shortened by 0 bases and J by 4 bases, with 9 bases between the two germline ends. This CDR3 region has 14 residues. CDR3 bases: TGTGCCAGCAGTTACTCTCCGGGATCAGAGACCCAGTACTTC. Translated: CASSYSPGSETQYF.

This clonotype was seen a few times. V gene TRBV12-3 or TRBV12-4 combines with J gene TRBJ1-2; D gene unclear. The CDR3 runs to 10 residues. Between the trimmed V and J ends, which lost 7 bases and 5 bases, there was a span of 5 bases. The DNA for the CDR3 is TGTGCCAGCACCCCGTATGGCTACACCTTC. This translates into CASTPYGYTF.

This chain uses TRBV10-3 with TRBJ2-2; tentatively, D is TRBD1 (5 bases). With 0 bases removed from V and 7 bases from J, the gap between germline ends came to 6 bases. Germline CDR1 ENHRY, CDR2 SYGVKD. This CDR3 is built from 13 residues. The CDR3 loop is CAISESGLGELFF. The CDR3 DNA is TGTGCCATCAGTGAGTCGGGGCTCGGGGAGCTGTTTTTT.

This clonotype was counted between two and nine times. CDR3 sequence reads: CAISPGPGGEETQYF. In DNA, the CDR3 is TGTGCCATCAGTCCGGGCCCAGGGGGCGAAGAGACCCAGTACTTC. The rearrangement links TRBV10-3 to TRBJ2-5, with 8 bases lining up with TRBD1. The V gene end was trimmed by 5 bases and the J gene end by 3 bases; junction bases not matched to a gene: 8. Germline lookup yields CDR1 ENHRY and CDR2 SYGVKD. CDR3 length equals 15 residues.